This entry features one T cell receptor beta chain sequence. This clone's antigen is unknown. The sample holds no much larger clone one base away, and base qualities are not on file. The intended sense of this specimen's time point label: 2014-2015 season, pre-vaccination. Adults were given seasonal inactivated influenza vaccine (Fluvarix), and sorted blood CD4 subsets were followed by TCRB sequencing before and after vaccination. To be eligible, subjects had to live in the community and must not have received influenza vaccine in the previous 6 months. Subjects were excluded for influenza vaccine contraindications, substance abuse, HIV/AIDS, active malignancy, immunomodulatory medication, or active illness such as respiratory infection. At each time point, about 40 to 100 mL of blood was collected. Circulating Tfh were defined as non-naive CD4+CXCR5+PD-1+ cells and sorted into ICOS+CD38+ and ICOS-CD38- fractions. Ficoll-Paque PLUS or SepMate separation was used to isolate PBMC. Before DNA was extracted, the cell subsets were sorted from PBMC using a BD FACS Aria.

Libraries were made using the immunoSEQ multiplex PCR assay. Adaptive Biotechnologies handled the TCRB amplification, library preparation, sequencing and preliminary bioinformatics at Survey level resolution. TCRB sequencing used multiplex PCR amplification of genomic DNA from sorted cTfh populations. Per the original workflow: Clonality was calculated in R as 1 minus normalized Shannon entropy, and the Gini index was computed with the R package ineq. To get the overlap score, the summed counts of shared sequences were divided by the total counts of all sequences in both of the compared samples. The significance of shared clonotypes was tested with Fisher's exact test, assuming a theoretical repertoire of 10^7 TCRB sequences. In TCRdb, the immuneACCESS table is reduced to in-frame sequences with V and J assigned. These tables do not hold every clone; where another copy was compared, an unresolved V gene accounts for under half, and the others remain unexplained. That table supplies the V and J calls and clone size; D and trimming were determined from the DNA. The sample table contains fewer than 30,000 clones; only one count was recorded for about 82% of them. The ten largest clonotypes hold approximately 1.2% of the sample.

This record belongs to a study of follicular helper T cells after annual influenza vaccination (dated by TCRdb to the late 2010s). Concerning the study at large: After each seasonal influenza vaccination, blood samples were collected on days 0, 7 and 28. Multi-year samples were available for six subjects, with four spanning two vaccination seasons and two spanning three seasons. Samples from 2013-2014 were cryopreserved, whereas samples from about 2015 were processed immediately after collection. To study recall of cTfh clones, some subjects were followed through successive annual vaccinations in the 2013-2014, 2014-2015 and 2015-2016 seasons. One week after vaccination, a second recruited cohort of roughly 12 subjects (Table S1) displayed a similar ICOS+CD38+ cTfh response.

Broad study findings and their caveats: ICOS+CD38+ cTfh clonality correlated with the frequency of that population, and its change correlated with the change in circulating plasmablast frequency. With successive annual vaccinations, a recurrent oligoclonal ICOS+CD38+ cTfh response was recalled, and this response contained tetramer and AIM influenza-specific clonotypes. Because only roughly 9-20% of the analyzed cells gave productive TCRB sequences, there was no way to sample rare clonotypes. Day 7 ICOS+CD38+ clones were most often found later in ICOS-CD38- cTfh, suggesting that subset may serve as a memory reservoir.

The sequence was obtained from an adult who received the influenza vaccine. Material: CXCR5+ CD38- circulating T follicular helper cells from blood, obtained on the day of influenza vaccination. What the cell subset or site label conveys for this sample: circulating Tfh, non-naive CD4+CXCR5+PD-1+ (ICOS+CD38+ or ICOS-CD38-).

The sequenced DNA: TGTGCCAGCAGCTTAACCCCACAGGGAAACACCGGGGAGCTGTTTTTT. Its protein is CASSLTPQGNTGELFF. The sequence joins TRBV7-6 to TRBJ2-2, with TRBD1 as a weak D call on 6 bases. The germline V gene supplies CDR1 SGHVS and CDR2 FNYEAQ. Trimming takes 2 bases from V and 2 bases from J, and the germline ends sit 12 bases apart. The CDR3 runs 16 amino acids, cysteine and phenylalanine included. The entry retains the CDR3 DNA only, 48 bases that are in frame from base 1. Reference TRBV7-6 and TRBJ2-2 proteins supply the regions before and after the CDR3; the full variable domain is: GAGVSQSPRYKVTKRGQDVALRCDPISGHVSLYWYRQALGQGPEFLTYFNYEAQQDKSGLPNDRFSAERPEGSISTLTIQRTEQRDSAMYRCASSLTPQGNTGELFFGEGSRLTVL.